This TCR beta chain was profiled in a study of memory B cells and T cells in multiple sclerosis. Study outcomes and limitations: Clone-set sizes differed between compartments, so shared clonotype counts needed normalization.

After stimulus-free culture, autoproliferating CFSE-dim and non-proliferating CFSE-high T cells were sequenced separately. Pooled replicate wells came from some 50 million CFSE-labeled PBMCs cultured 7 days without stimulus. Without exogenous stimuli, roughly 0.5 uM CFSE-labeled PBMCs were cultured serum-free. For this clone: Antigen specificity is unknown.

Germline V gene data show CDR1 as MDHEN and CDR2 as SYDVKM. CDR3 size: 15 residues. V lost 5 bases to trimming and J lost 1 base, with 14 bases between them. Produced via immunoSEQ multiplex PCR; TCRdb's table is partial and in-frame only. This table holds over 10,000 clones, about four fifths found once. The chain joins TRBV28 to TRBJ2-5; a possible D gene is TRBD1 (6 bases). Input material: PBMCs from blood kept in culture. The TCR comes from a human donor with multiple sclerosis. Here the CDR3 reads CASSPRGKGQETQYF. In DNA, the CDR3 is TGTGCCAGCAGTCCCAGGGGTAAGGGCCAAGAGACCCAGTACTTC.